A selection of T cell receptor beta chains follows, all from one sample in a study of blood T cell repertoires in COVID-19. Repertoires were generated with immunoSEQ multiplex PCR, while TCRdb's copy carries only in-frame clones and drops some. Counted here are some 150,000 clones, 70% to 90% occurring once; the ten biggest clones make up approximately 8%. Specimen: peripheral blood. The source of these receptors is a woman aged 60-75 years with COVID-19, enrolled during active disease. The CDR3 runs from the conserved cysteine through the conserved F or W. D genes are given only for firm matches. Clone size, where shown, is once, few, many, or a class for clones that have expanded.

j_call: TRBJ2-3; cdr3_length: 14; clone_size: NA; v_call: TRBV28; d_call: NA; cdr3_nt: TGTGCCAGCAGTTCCAGCCCGCTAGGAGATACGCAGTATTTT; cdr3_aa: CASSSSPLGDTQYF
j_call: TRBJ2-2; cdr3_length: 16; clone_size: NA; v_call: TRBV27; d_call: TRBD2; cdr3_nt: TGTGCCAGCGTACACCTAGCGGGGGGATACACCGGGGAGCTGTTTTTT; cdr3_aa: CASVHLAGGYTGELFF
j_call: TRBJ1-5; cdr3_length: 16; clone_size: NA; v_call: TRBV30; d_call: NA; cdr3_nt: TGTGCCTGGAGTGTTGCCGGGACTCATAGCAATCAGCCCCAGCATTTT; cdr3_aa: CAWSVAGTHSNQPQHF
j_call: TRBJ1-2; cdr3_length: 13; clone_size: NA; v_call: TRBV30; d_call: TRBD1; cdr3_nt: TGTGCCTGGAGTACAGGGGGCCCCTATGGCTACACCTTC; cdr3_aa: CAWSTGGPYGYTF
j_call: TRBJ1-5; cdr3_length: 14; clone_size: few; v_call: TRBV24-1; d_call: NA; cdr3_nt: TGTGCCACCAGTGTAGGGGTAGGCAATCAGCCCCAGCATTTT; cdr3_aa: CATSVGVGNQPQHF
j_call: TRBJ1-1; cdr3_length: 15; clone_size: NA; v_call: TRBV18; d_call: TRBD1; cdr3_nt: TGTGCCAGCTCACCAGCGGACAGGAGGAACACTGAAGCTTTCTTT; cdr3_aa: CASSPADRRNTEAFF
j_call: TRBJ2-1; cdr3_length: 16; clone_size: once; v_call: TRBV7-9; d_call: NA; cdr3_nt: TGTGCCAGCAGCCCTGCGGGGTATTCCTCCTACAATGAGCAGTTCTTC; cdr3_aa: CASSPAGYSSYNEQFF
j_call: TRBJ2-1; cdr3_length: 14; clone_size: once; v_call: TRBV10-1; d_call: TRBD1; cdr3_nt: TGCGCCAGCAGTGAGTCGGGGGACAGCAATGAGCAGTTCTTC; cdr3_aa: CASSESGDSNEQFF
j_call: TRBJ1-1; cdr3_length: 15; clone_size: NA; v_call: TRBV19; d_call: TRBD1; cdr3_nt: TGTGCCAGTAGTTGGACAGGGGTTCGGGACACTGAAGCTTTCTTT; cdr3_aa: CASSWTGVRDTEAFF
j_call: TRBJ2-5; cdr3_length: 18; clone_size: NA; v_call: TRBV7-6; d_call: TRBD2; cdr3_nt: TGTGCCAGCAGCTTAAGGGCTAGCGGGGTGTTATACCAAGAGACCCAGTACTTC; cdr3_aa: CASSLRASGVLYQETQYF
j_call: TRBJ1-1; cdr3_length: 16; clone_size: few; v_call: TRBV5-4; d_call: NA; cdr3_nt: TGTGCCAGCAGCCCTGGTGGAGGGGATATGGACACTGAAGCTTTCTTT; cdr3_aa: CASSPGGGDMDTEAFF
j_call: TRBJ2-5; cdr3_length: 15; clone_size: NA; v_call: TRBV5-1; d_call: TRBD2; cdr3_nt: TGCGCCAGCGGGAAAGCGGGGGGATCGGAAGAGACCCAGTACTTC; cdr3_aa: CASGKAGGSEETQYF
j_call: TRBJ1-1; cdr3_length: 15; clone_size: NA; v_call: TRBV6-5; d_call: NA; cdr3_nt: TGTGCCAGCAGTTACTCGGCAGTCGAGAACACTGAAGCTTTCTTT; cdr3_aa: CASSYSAVENTEAFF
j_call: TRBJ1-5; cdr3_length: 13; clone_size: NA; v_call: TRBV20-1; d_call: NA; cdr3_nt: TGCAGTGCTAGTCCCCTAGGCAATCAGCCCCAGCATTTT; cdr3_aa: CSASPLGNQPQHF
j_call: TRBJ2-7; cdr3_length: 16; clone_size: NA; v_call: TRBV6-6; d_call: TRBD1; cdr3_nt: TGTGCCAGCAGTTACCGCAGGACAGGGTCCTCCTACGAGCAGTACTTC; cdr3_aa: CASSYRRTGSSYEQYF
j_call: TRBJ2-1; cdr3_length: 13; clone_size: NA; v_call: TRBV29-1; d_call: TRBD1; cdr3_nt: TGCAGCGTTGAAGGGACAGGGGGGAATGAGCAGTTCTTC; cdr3_aa: CSVEGTGGNEQFF
j_call: TRBJ1-2; cdr3_length: 16; clone_size: NA; v_call: TRBV7-6; d_call: NA; cdr3_nt: TGTGCCAGCAGCTTAGCGCCGTCCCAGGGTCCCTATGGCTACACCTTC; cdr3_aa: CASSLAPSQGPYGYTF
j_call: TRBJ1-1; cdr3_length: 12; clone_size: NA; v_call: TRBV2; d_call: NA; cdr3_nt: TGTGCCAGCAGTGGTCGCACGAGGGAAGCTTTCTTT; cdr3_aa: CASSGRTREAFF